This T cell receptor (beta chain) was sequenced for a study of CD8 T cells in ankylosing spondylitis. Study-level points and caveats: Existing reports had already noted some motif variants in reactive arthritis synovial fluid and blood. Clones linked to disease, bearing a CD8+ phenotype, were relatively rare in peripheral blood. Typical of ankylosing spondylitis blood, it appeared, was a TCR beta motif of eight highly homologous variants. Disease-linked clones reportedly showed significant enrichment in matched ankylosing spondylitis synovial fluid.

Each CDR3 protein is one row after TCRdb ran MiXCR on the 5' RACE reads. The sample holds about 220,000 distinct CDR3 sequences, approximately 16% seen once. V lost 4 bases to trimming and J lost 0 bases, with 15 bases between them. The CDR3 spans 16 residues. The V gene's germline CDR1 is SGHRS and CDR2 YFSETQ. The sample holds a few counts of this clonotype. Its cognate antigen is unknown. The TCR originated in a male donor with ankylosing spondylitis. This rearrangement joins TRBV5-1 to TRBJ2-3, with D possibly being TRBD2 (7 bases). The sample consisted of blood, either unsorted or a sorted T cell fraction (not recorded which). CDR3 in amino acids: CASSRNRGGSTDTQYF. CDR3 sequence (DNA): TGCGCCAGCAGCAGAAATAGGGGGGGGAGCACAGATACGCAGTATTTT. Variable domain in full (rest from reference TRBV5-1 and TRBJ2-3): KAGVTQTPRYLIKTRGQQVTLSCSPISGHRSVSWYQQTPGQGLQFLFEYFSETQRNKGNFPGRFSGRQFSNSRSEMNVSTLELGDSALYLCASSRNRGGSTDTQYFGPGTRLTVL.